The 6 T cell receptor beta chains in this list originate from one sample, sequenced in a study of T cell changes during pregnancy in multiple sclerosis. TCRdb's copy holds only in-frame clones and misses some; the assay was immunoSEQ multiplex PCR. Here the sample spans 35,000 to 40,000 clones, about 95% being singletons. The starting material was CD4+ T cells from peripheral blood mononuclear cells, obtained in the second trimester of pregnancy. The receptor source for this set is a female donor with multiple sclerosis, enrolled in a pregnancy study.

This clone was counted once. In nucleotides, the CDR3 is TGTGCCAGCAGCTTAAGAGGCGGGACAGGGCTTTGGAACACTGAAGCTTTCTTT. Amino acids: CASSLRGGTGLWNTEAFF. V usage is TRBV11-2 and J usage is TRBJ1-1, with 9 bases aligning to TRBD1. The V gene's germline CDR1 is SGHAT and CDR2 FQNNGV. The CDR3 is 18 residues long. The junction had 11 bases not matched to a gene; V was cut back by 2 bases and J by 1 base.

V gene TRBV28 combines with J gene TRBJ1-1, with 8 bases lining up with TRBD1. V shed 8 bases, J shed 6 bases, and the junction held 11 bases outside the gene matches. The germline gives CDR1 MDHEN, CDR2 SYDVKM. The CDR3 has 14 residues. DNA of the CDR3: TGTGCCAGCTCTATTACCAGGGGGCGGGCTGAAGCTTTCTTT. Residues: CASSITRGRAEAFF. Combining the CDR3 with reference TRBV28 and TRBJ1-1 gives the whole variable domain DVKVTQSSRYLVKRTGEKVFLECVQDMDHENMFWYRQDPGLGLRLIYFSYDVKMKEKGDIPEGYSVSREKKERFSLILESASTNQTSMYLCASSITRGRAEAFFGQGTRLTVV.

CDR3 sequence reads: CASSMATSGSYHNEQYF. In DNA, the CDR3 is TGTGCCAGTAGTATGGCGACTAGCGGGAGCTATCACAACGAGCAGTACTTC. This sequence joins TRBV19 and TRBJ2-7, with TRBD2 matching over 12 bases. The CDR3 contains 17 residues. V shed 3 bases, J shed 5 bases, and the junction held 11 bases outside the gene matches. Germline CDR1 is LNHDA and CDR2 is SQIVND (reference sequence). Using reference TRBV19 and TRBJ2-7 for the parts outside the CDR3, the full variable domain is DGGITQSPKYLFRKEGQNVTLSCEQNLNHDAMYWYRQDPGQGLRLIYYSQIVNDFQKGDIAEGYSVSREKKESFPLTVTSAQKNPTAFYLCASSMATSGSYHNEQYFGPGTRLTVT.

The CDR3 protein is CASQFSGIDEQFF. CDR3 DNA: TGTGCCAGCCAATTTTCGGGTATCGATGAGCAGTTCTTC. V is TRBV6-6 and J is TRBJ2-1; D remains unclear. V was clipped by 8 bases and J by 8 bases, with 16 bases between them. The length of the CDR3 is 13 residues. Per germline, CDR1 MNHNY and CDR2 SVGAGI (reference sequence).

The chain is built from TRBV27 and TRBJ2-5; 11 bases align to TRBD2. The CDR3 covers 17 residues. The ends lost 5 bases at V and 4 bases at J; junction bases unmatched: 12. The germline CDR1 and CDR2 sequences are MNHEY and SMNVEV (reference sequence). CDR3 nucleotide sequence: TGTGCCAGCAGTCGAGACGGTAGGCTAGCGGGAGGAGAGACCCAGTACTTC. Protein sequence: CASSRDGRLAGGETQYF.

This clone was seen only once. V gene TRBV4-1 combines with J gene TRBJ1-5, with D unresolved. V gave up 3 bases and J gave up 3 bases, with 9 bases separating them. This CDR3 comprises 14 residues. Germline-derived CDR1 and CDR2 are MGHRA and YSYEKL. CDR3 in DNA: TGCGCCAGCAGCCACAACCAGGTCAATCAGCCCCAGCATTTT. This translates into CASSHNQVNQPQHF.